A selection of T cell receptor beta chains follows, all from one sample in a study of TIL therapy for anti-PD-1-resistant metastatic lung cancer. Here immunoSEQ multiplex PCR was the method, and the copy in TCRdb shows in-frame clones only, minus some. The table has some 57,000 clones, roughly 84% seen once; the top ten hold about 2.5%. Sequencing used blood, obtained at baseline. These receptors all stem from a person aged 25 to 80 with non-small cell lung cancer. Each CDR3 is given with its conserved first and last residue. The D gene is left open where the match is weak. Rows may omit the clone size; those that give it use once, few, many or a size class.

-,TRBV9,TRBJ2-7,15,TRBD2,CASSVGLAGGDEQYF,TGTGCCAGCAGCGTGGGACTAGCGGGGGGGGACGAGCAGTACTTC
-,TRBV5-6,TRBJ2-1,14,-,CASSLRSSYNEQFF,TGTGCCAGCAGCTTACGAAGCTCCTACAATGAGCAGTTCTTC
-,TRBV19,TRBJ1-5,14,-,CASSLWASNQPQHF,TGTGCCAGTAGTTTGTGGGCTAGCAATCAGCCCCAGCATTTT
-,TRBV7-6,TRBJ1-2,17,TRBD1,CASSLAWSQGAADGYTF,TGTGCCAGCAGCTTAGCGTGGTCACAGGGGGCGGCGGATGGCTACACCTTC
-,TRBV5-4,TRBJ1-3,14,TRBD1,CASSVTGIKNTIYF,TGTGCCAGCAGCGTGACAGGGATAAAAAACACCATATATTTT
few,TRBV10-3,TRBJ1-6,15,TRBD1,CAISTGTGDNSPLHF,TGTGCCATCAGTACTGGGACAGGGGATAATTCACCCCTCCACTTT
-,TRBV5-1,TRBJ1-5,16,-,CASSHRRFKGYQPQHF,TGCGCCAGCAGCCACAGACGGTTCAAGGGCTATCAGCCCCAGCATTTT
-,TRBV9,TRBJ2-1,15,-,CASSVGSILENEQFF,TGTGCCAGCAGCGTAGGGAGCATCCTAGAGAATGAGCAGTTCTTC
-,TRBV6-4,TRBJ2-1,14,-,CASSDGETAIEQFF,TGTGCCAGCAGTGACGGCGAGACGGCGATTGAGCAGTTCTTC
-,TRBV2,TRBJ2-5,15,TRBD1,CASSDGGQGRRTQYF,TGTGCCAGCAGTGATGGCGGACAGGGAAGGCGGACCCAGTACTTC
-,TRBV10-3,TRBJ2-1,13,TRBD1,CAISRDRANEQFF,TGTGCCATCAGCCGGGACAGGGCTAATGAGCAGTTCTTC
-,TRBV7-8,TRBJ2-7,15,TRBD1,CASSLGNRGLYEQYF,TGTGCCAGCAGCTTAGGGAACAGGGGGCTATACGAGCAGTACTTC
-,TRBV5-1,TRBJ1-1,14,TRBD1,CASRRGRGDTEAFF,TGCGCCAGCCGACGAGGCAGGGGGGACACTGAAGCTTTCTTT
-,TRBV6-5,TRBJ1-6,15,TRBD1,CASSYRGQGGSPLHF,TGTGCCAGCAGTTATCGGGGACAGGGCGGTTCACCCCTCCACTTT
few,TRBV7-9,TRBJ1-2,15,-,CASSLVGRDNYGYTF,TGTGCCAGCAGCTTAGTAGGCAGAGATAACTATGGCTACACCTTC
-,TRBV30,TRBJ2-2,12,-,CAWSGGIGELFF,TGTGCCTGGAGTGGGGGAATCGGGGAGCTGTTTTTT
-,TRBV30,TRBJ2-2,15,-,CAWSRGQTLTGELFF,TGTGCCTGGAGCAGGGGTCAGACCCTCACCGGGGAGCTGTTTTTT
-,TRBV2,TRBJ2-3,13,-,CASRLGSTDTQYF,TGTGCCAGCAGACTTGGGAGCACAGATACGCAGTATTTT
once,TRBV18,TRBJ2-1,16,TRBD2,CASSPGGGAIYNEQFF,TGTGCCAGCTCACCCGGCGGGGGGGCTATTTACAATGAGCAGTTCTTC
-,TRBV3-1/TRBV3-2,TRBJ2-2,16,TRBD2,CASSQEAGGNTGELFF,TGTGCCAGCAGCCAAGAGGCGGGGGGGAACACCGGGGAGCTGTTTTTT
-,TRBV7-9,TRBJ1-1,14,-,CASSFGQLNTEAFF,TGTGCCAGCAGCTTTGGACAGCTGAACACTGAAGCTTTCTTT
once,TRBV7-3,TRBJ2-1,13,TRBD2,CASSPGSGGEQFF,TGTGCCAGCAGCCCTGGAAGCGGGGGTGAGCAGTTCTTC
few,TRBV12-3/TRBV12-4,TRBJ1-3,13,-,CASSLPSGNTIYF,TGTGCCAGCAGTTTACCCTCTGGAAACACCATATATTTT
-,TRBV19,TRBJ1-5,14,-,CASSTTGSNQPQHF,TGTGCCAGTAGTACAACAGGGAGCAATCAGCCCCAGCATTTT
-,TRBV5-5,TRBJ1-4,14,TRBD1,CASSLPGTANLEFF,TGTGCCAGCAGCTTGCCCGGGACAGCCAATTTAGAGTTTTTT
-,TRBV2,TRBJ2-7,11,-,CASSDVYEQYF,TGTGCCAGCAGTGACGTATACGAGCAGTACTTC
-,TRBV11-2,TRBJ2-7,17,TRBD2,CASSSTGTSGGTYEQYF,TGTGCCAGCAGTTCGACCGGGACTAGCGGGGGGACCTACGAGCAGTACTTC
-,TRBV9,TRBJ1-4,15,-,CASSPEVATNEKLFF,TGTGCCAGCAGCCCTGAAGTTGCAACTAATGAAAAACTGTTTTTT
-,TRBV11-2,TRBJ1-5,14,-,CASSLGPLGQPQHF,TGTGCCAGCAGCTTGGGCCCCTTGGGGCAGCCCCAGCATTTT
-,TRBV4-2,TRBJ2-7,14,TRBD2,CASSLAGGSGEQYF,TGTGCCAGCAGCCTCGCGGGAGGGTCGGGGGAGCAGTACTTC
-,TRBV19,TRBJ2-2,17,TRBD1,CASSTPGQGEYTGELFF,TGTGCCAGTAGTACCCCAGGACAGGGAGAATACACCGGGGAGCTGTTTTTT
-,TRBV12-5,TRBJ1-1,17,-,CASGLVLPGQMNTEAFF,TGTGCTAGTGGTTTGGTACTCCCAGGACAGATGAACACTGAAGCTTTCTTT
-,TRBV28,TRBJ1-1,14,-,CASTLGTVNTEAFF,TGTGCCAGCACCTTGGGGACGGTGAACACTGAAGCTTTCTTT
few,TRBV4-1,TRBJ1-4,15,-,CASSPSDGSWGKLFF,TGCGCCAGCAGCCCTAGCGACGGGTCCTGGGGGAAACTGTTTTTT
few,TRBV5-1,TRBJ1-1,13,-,CASSFEGSTEAFF,TGCGCCAGCAGCTTCGAAGGATCAACTGAAGCTTTCTTT
-,TRBV27,TRBJ2-7,14,TRBD1,CASSAQGSSYEQYF,TGTGCCAGCAGTGCACAGGGGAGCTCCTACGAGCAGTACTTC
few,TRBV9,TRBJ1-6,14,-,CASSAQGRNSPLHF,TGTGCCAGCAGCGCCCAGGGTAGGAATTCACCCCTCCACTTT
-,TRBV5-1,TRBJ2-5,13,TRBD2,CASSATSGETQYF,TGCGCCAGCAGCGCCACTAGCGGGGAGACCCAGTACTTC
-,TRBV6-5,TRBJ2-7,16,TRBD2,CASSYSRGSSRDEQYF,TGTGCCAGCAGTTACTCTCGCGGGAGCAGTCGGGACGAGCAGTACTTC
-,TRBV19,TRBJ2-7,16,-,CASSIVTATRTYEQYF,TGTGCCAGTAGTATCGTAACCGCCACAAGGACCTACGAGCAGTACTTC
-,TRBV21-1,TRBJ2-7,14,-,CASSKVPGAYEQYF,TGTGCCAGCAGCAAAGTCCCGGGGGCCTACGAGCAGTACTTC
-,TRBV9,TRBJ2-5,14,-,CASSDSRGAETQYF,TGTGCCAGCAGCGACTCCAGGGGTGCGGAGACCCAGTACTTC
-,TRBV6-4,TRBJ2-7,14,-,CASSQTGNSYEQYF,TGTGCCAGCAGTCAAACAGGGAACTCCTACGAGCAGTACTTC
-,TRBV9,TRBJ1-2,15,TRBD1,CASSALGTGVYGYTF,TGTGCCAGCAGCGCTTTAGGGACAGGAGTCTATGGCTACACCTTC
-,TRBV21-1,TRBJ2-1,15,-,CASSKGGHRGNEQFF,TGTGCCAGCAGCAAAGGCGGACACCGGGGAAATGAGCAGTTCTTC
-,TRBV30,TRBJ2-5,13,TRBD1,CAWDRGRGETQYF,TGTGCCTGGGACAGGGGACGAGGAGAGACCCAGTACTTC
-,TRBV19,TRBJ2-7,14,TRBD2,CASSPLAGGYEQYF,TGTGCCAGTAGTCCTTTAGCGGGGGGCTACGAGCAGTACTTC
-,TRBV30,TRBJ1-2,15,TRBD1,CAWAPRDSRIYGYTF,TGTGCCTGGGCCCCCCGGGACAGTAGGATCTATGGCTACACCTTC
-,TRBV20-1,TRBJ1-2,11,TRBD1,CSAQGVNGYTF,TGCAGTGCTCAGGGGGTAAATGGCTACACCTTC
-,TRBV15,TRBJ1-5,15,-,CATSRGGQNNQPQHF,TGTGCCACCAGCAGAGGCGGGCAGAACAATCAGCCCCAGCATTTT
-,TRBV28,TRBJ1-2,18,-,CASSSPKSRQESPMGYTF,TGTGCCAGCAGTTCCCCAAAATCTCGACAGGAATCACCTATGGGCTACACCTTC
-,TRBV6-5,TRBJ1-3,13,-,CATEEVQGNTIYF,TGTGCCACCGAGGAGGTTCAAGGAAACACCATATATTTT
-,TRBV6-5,TRBJ2-7,15,-,CASSYSLGGTYEQYF,TGTGCCAGCAGTTACTCCCTGGGCGGAACCTACGAGCAGTACTTC
once,TRBV7-8,TRBJ1-5,13,-,CASSLSSNQPQHF,TGTGCCAGCAGTTTGAGTAGCAATCAGCCCCAGCATTTT